This entry features one T cell receptor (beta chain) sequence. This entry is derived from a study of technical replicates of blood from four donors. The CDR3 has 14 residues. Germline V gene data show CDR1 as SGHKS and CDR2 as YYEKEE (reference sequence). V lost 2 bases and J lost 1, with 10 bases in between. Libraries were prepared by immunoSEQ multiplex PCR; TCRdb keeps only in-frame clonotypes and omits some of them. The table records around 93,000 clones, 95% of them present only once. The specimen sequenced was T cells isolated from PBMCs. The receptor was isolated from a human donor in good health. The gene calls are TRBV5-5 and TRBJ2-7; D gene unclear. The CDR3 loop reads CASSFSGQSYEQYF. CDR3 DNA sequence: TGTGCCAGCAGCTTTTCTGGTCAGTCCTACGAGCAGTACTTC.